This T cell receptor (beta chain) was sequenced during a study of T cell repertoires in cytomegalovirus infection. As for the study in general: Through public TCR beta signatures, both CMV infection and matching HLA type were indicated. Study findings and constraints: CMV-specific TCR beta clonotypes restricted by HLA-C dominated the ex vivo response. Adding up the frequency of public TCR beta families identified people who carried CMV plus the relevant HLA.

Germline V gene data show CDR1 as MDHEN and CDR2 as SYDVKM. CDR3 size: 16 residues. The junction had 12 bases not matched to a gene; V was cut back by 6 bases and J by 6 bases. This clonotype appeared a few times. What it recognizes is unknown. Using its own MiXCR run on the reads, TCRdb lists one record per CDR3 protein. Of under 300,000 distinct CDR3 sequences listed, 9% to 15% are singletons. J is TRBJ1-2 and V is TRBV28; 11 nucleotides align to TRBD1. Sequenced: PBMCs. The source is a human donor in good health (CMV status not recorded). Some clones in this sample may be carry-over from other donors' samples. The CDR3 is CASRRTGGVLVDGYTF. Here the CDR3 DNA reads TGTGCCAGCAGGCGGACAGGGGGCGTCTTGGTCGATGGCTACACCTTC.